Detailed here is one T cell receptor beta chain. What it binds is unknown. These data belong to a study of blood T cells in healthy people across ages. Study conclusions and caveats: Higher diversity and more naive CD4+ cells were features of long-lived donors, compared to aged donors. Measured against age, TCR beta diversity per million T cells decreased in a roughly linear manner. Expanded clonotype shifts may have been confounded, as the donors had an unknown CMV status.

Per-sample PBMC isolation yielded at least 7 million cells. Primers used in a second PCR of roughly 6 to 12 cycles were a sample-barcoded 5' primer and a J-beta primer mix. Each CDR3 protein gets one entry after TCRdb re-called the 5' RACE reads with MiXCR. Altogether around 870,000 distinct CDR3 sequences are present, about 30% being singletons, with the ten largest covering 15% to 20%. The V gene end was trimmed by 7 bases and the J gene end by 8 bases; junction bases not matched to a gene: 12. The V gene's germline CDR1 is SQVTM and CDR2 ANQGSEA. The CDR3 length is 14 residues. This receptor was taken from a woman aged 80 or over in good health. The chain uses TRBV29-1 and TRBJ1-4, with TRBD1 matching over 8 bases. Sequencing was performed on blood. CDR3 in amino acids: CSAAGQGRGEKLFF. CDR3 in DNA: TGCAGCGCTGCAGGACAGGGAAGGGGGGAAAAACTGTTTTTT.